The 18 T cell receptor beta chains reported below all come from one sample, sequenced in a study of T cells of healthy individuals. TCRdb independently ran MiXCR on the 5' RACE reads; one entry per CDR3 protein. The repertoire holds 60,000 to 80,000 distinct CDR3 sequences, with roughly 15% as singletons. All receptors derive from a human donor in good health.

This clonotype ranks as medium-sized. The chain is built from TRBV20-1 and TRBJ2-4; no firm D call. Trimming shortened V by 3 bases and J by 2 bases, and 5 bases separated the two germline ends. CDR1 and CDR2 (germline): DFQATT, SNEGSKA (reference sequence). This CDR3 region has 12 residues. The CDR3 DNA follows: TGCAGTGCTAGCTGGACCAAAAACATTCAGTACTTC. Translation: CSASWTKNIQYF.

This clonotype was detected ten times or more. The chain joins TRBV4-1 to TRBJ1-3; a weak D match, TRBD1 (5 bases). The CDR3 spans 14 residues. Germline V gives CDR1 MGHRA, CDR2 YSYEKL. V lost 0 bases and J lost 16, with 19 bases in between. CDR3 residues: CASSQEGGARSVYF. DNA of the CDR3: TGCGCCAGCAGCCAAGAAGGAGGGGCGCGCTCGGTGTATTTT.

This clonotype came up a few times. The gene calls are TRBV6-5 and TRBJ1-5; TRBD1 might be the D (5 bases). Trimming removed 4 bases from V and 2 bases from J, with 6 bases in between. CDR1 MNHEY and CDR2 SVGAGI come from the germline V gene. This CDR3 is 13 amino acids long. CDR3: CASSSRGNQPQHF. The DNA of the CDR3 is TGTGCCAGCAGTTCCAGGGGCAATCAGCCCCAGCATTTT.

The chain has TRBV20-1 and TRBJ2-7, with 10 nucleotides matching TRBD1. The germline V gene has CDR1 DFQATT and CDR2 SNEGSKA (reference sequence). Trimming cost V 6 bases and J 3 bases; bases outside gene matches: 11. CDR3 length: 15 residues. The CDR3 here is CSATPGDRGDYEQYF. The DNA of the CDR3 is TGCAGTGCAACTCCGGGGGACAGGGGTGACTACGAGCAGTACTTC.

This clonotype turned up a few times. V usage is TRBV2 and J usage is TRBJ1-2; 10 bases agree with TRBD1. The CDR3 is made up of 16 amino acids. V shed 6 bases, J shed 5 bases, and the junction held 12 bases outside the gene matches. Germline CDR1 is SNHLY and CDR2 is FYNNEI. The CDR3 bases are TGTGCCAGCAGGGTTGTTCCCGGGACAGGGGATTATGGCTACACCTTC. Residues: CASRVVPGTGDYGYTF.

V is TRBV6-1 and J is TRBJ2-1, with 7 bases lining up with TRBD2. The junction had 4 bases not matched to a gene; V was cut back by 0 bases and J by 5 bases. Per germline, CDR1 MNHNS and CDR2 SASEGT. There are 15 residues in the CDR3. CDR3 sequence reads: CASSEARGGNNEQFF. In DNA form, the CDR3 reads TGTGCCAGCAGTGAAGCGCGCGGGGGAAACAATGAGCAGTTCTTC.

The table lists this clonotype with a few counts. The V call is TRBV6-1, the J call TRBJ1-1; TRBD1 matches at 7 bases. Germline V gene sequence: CDR1 MNHNS, CDR2 SASEGT. V lost 6 bases, J lost 4 bases, and 5 bases stayed unmatched. The length of the CDR3 is 13 residues. In DNA form, the CDR3 reads TGTGCCAGCAGGGAGACAGGGCCCACTGAAGCTTTCTTT. Its protein is CASRETGPTEAFF.

This clonotype has at least ten counts. The CDR3 DNA sequence: TGTGCCAGCAGTCCGAGCAGGGGTTGGGGACAGCCCCAGCATTTT. It codes for CASSPSRGWGQPQHF. The rearrangement uses TRBV28 and TRBJ1-5; the D gene is possibly TRBD1 (6 bases). The CDR3 loop spans 15 amino acids. The germline gives CDR1 MDHEN, CDR2 SYDVKM. V was pared by 5 bases and J by 7 bases, with 18 bases between. The entire variable domain, with the rest obtained from reference TRBV28 and TRBJ1-5, is as follows: DVKVTQSSRYLVKRTGEKVFLECVQDMDHENMFWYRQDPGLGLRLIYFSYDVKMKEKGDIPEGYSVSREKKERFSLILESASTNQTSMYLCASSPSRGWGQPQHFGDGTRLSIL.

This clonotype was observed at least ten times. The chain links TRBV20-1 to TRBJ2-6; either TRBD1 or TRBD2 may supply D (5 bases each). The CDR3 is made up of 15 amino acids. V lost 6 bases, J lost 0 bases, and 12 bases lay in between. CDR1 is DFQATT and CDR2 is SNEGSKA in the germline V gene (reference sequence). This CDR3 is CSARVEGSGANVLTF. The CDR3 bases are TGCAGTGCCAGGGTCGAGGGCTCTGGGGCCAACGTCCTGACTTTC.

The V call is TRBV20-1, the J call TRBJ2-7, with 9 bases that match TRBD2. The CDR3 has 15 amino acids. Looked up from germline, CDR1 is DFQATT and CDR2 is SNEGSKA (reference sequence). Unmatched junction bases numbered 15, after V lost 5 bases and J lost 7 bases. The CDR3 protein is CSASSPGGGAEEQYF. DNA of the CDR3: TGCAGTGCTTCGTCGCCGGGCGGGGGGGCGGAAGAGCAGTACTTC.

This clonotype was detected only a few times. The rearrangement joins TRBV28 to TRBJ2-5; D is unresolved. V shed 4 bases and J shed 5 bases, with 17 bases lying between them. The CDR3 runs 15 residues. Germline CDR1 reads MDHEN; CDR2 reads SYDVKM. The CDR3 reads CASSYQRSMGETQYF. In DNA, the CDR3 is TGTGCCAGCAGTTACCAACGGTCCATGGGGGAGACCCAGTACTTC.

This clonotype was detected many times. The rearrangement uses TRBV30 and TRBJ1-5, with a possible D match to TRBD1 (6 bases). There are 15 residues in the CDR3. Germline assignment: CDR1 GTSNPN and CDR2 SVGIG (reference sequence). V lost 2 bases and J 6 bases, leaving 17 bases between the germline ends. The CDR3 nucleotides read TGTGCCTGGAGTTGGGGGGCAGGGCTCGGTCAGCCCCAGCATTTT. Its translation: CAWSWGAGLGQPQHF.

Written as DNA, the CDR3 is TGCAGTGCTAGTGCGCCTAGCGGGGGGATTGCCTATGGCTACACCTTC. This translates into CSASAPSGGIAYGYTF. This sequence joins TRBV20-1 and TRBJ1-2; D possibly corresponds to TRBD1 (5 bases). The germline V gene encodes CDR1 DFQATT and CDR2 SNEGSKA (reference sequence). Deletions cut 3 bases from V and 4 bases from J, with 21 bases between. The CDR3 totals 16 residues.

This clonotype occurred many times. This chain links TRBV7-6 with TRBJ1-6, with D maybe TRBD1 (5 bases). The CDR3 runs to 16 residues. V dropped 4 bases and J dropped 7 bases, with 17 bases sitting between them. Germline V gives CDR1 SGHVS, CDR2 FNYEAQ. CDR3 region: CASSSRYKTANSPLHF. The CDR3 nucleotides read TGTGCCAGCAGCTCCAGATACAAGACAGCCAATTCACCCCTCCACTTT.

This clonotype has a handful of counts. The chain combines TRBV7-9 with TRBJ2-5; no clear D gene. Germline lookup yields CDR1 SEHNR and CDR2 FQNEAQ (reference sequence). V gave up 5 bases and J gave up 5 bases, with 6 bases separating them. The CDR3 consists of 11 residues. The CDR3 sequence is CASSPAETQYF. For the CDR3, the DNA is TGTGCCAGCAGCCCGGCGGAGACCCAGTACTTC.

This clonotype was counted at least ten times. The chain combines TRBV7-9 with TRBJ1-4; TRBD1 is a possible D gene (5 bases). V was trimmed by 2 bases and J by 5 bases, leaving 12 bases between them. CDR3 length: 15 residues. CDR1 is SEHNR and CDR2 is FQNEAQ in the germline V gene (reference sequence). The CDR3 coding sequence is TGTGCCAGCAGCTTAATTGGAGGGGCCAATGAAAAACTGTTTTTT. This encodes CASSLIGGANEKLFF.

At least ten counts were recorded for this clonotype. This rearrangement joins TRBV5-4 to TRBJ2-7; D gene unclear. Trimming took off 5 bases at V and 7 bases at J, with 16 bases between the two ends. Germline V gene sequence: CDR1 SGHNT, CDR2 YYREEE (reference sequence). The CDR3 runs to 13 residues. The CDR3 bases are TGTGCCAGCAGAACCGGGCCCGTGGGTGAGCAGTACTTC. Its translation: CASRTGPVGEQYF.

This chain connects TRBV6-5 to TRBJ2-1, with TRBD1 matching over 10 bases. V was clipped by 6 bases and J by 4 bases; unmatched bases: 6. Looked up from germline, CDR1 is MNHEY and CDR2 is SVGAGI. The CDR3 runs 15 residues. In DNA form, the CDR3 reads TGTGCCAGCAGCCCCGGGACAGGGGTTTACAATGAGCAGTTCTTC. This codes for CASSPGTGVYNEQFF.